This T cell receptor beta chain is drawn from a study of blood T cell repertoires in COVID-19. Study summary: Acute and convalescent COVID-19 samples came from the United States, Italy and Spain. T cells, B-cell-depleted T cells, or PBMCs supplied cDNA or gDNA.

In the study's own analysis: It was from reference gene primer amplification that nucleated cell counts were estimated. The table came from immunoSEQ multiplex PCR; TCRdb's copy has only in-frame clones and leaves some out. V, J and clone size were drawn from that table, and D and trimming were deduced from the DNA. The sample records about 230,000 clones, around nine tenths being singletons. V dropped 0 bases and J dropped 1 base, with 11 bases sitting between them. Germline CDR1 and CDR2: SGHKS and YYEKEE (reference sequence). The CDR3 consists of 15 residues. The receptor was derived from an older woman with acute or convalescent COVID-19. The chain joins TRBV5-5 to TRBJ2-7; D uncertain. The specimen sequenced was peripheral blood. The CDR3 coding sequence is TGTGCCAGCAGCTTGGCCGTGGGCGTATCCTACGAGCAGTACTTC. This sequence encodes CASSLAVGVSYEQYF.